These 19 T cell receptor beta chains were all obtained from the same sample, sequenced in a study of T cell repertoires in cytomegalovirus infection. Antigens of these TCRs are unknown. TCRdb re-called the reads with MiXCR, one entry per CDR3 protein. The sample consists of approximately 990,000 distinct CDR3 sequences, 30% to 40% of them appearing once. Source: cultured CD8+ T cells from PBMCs, taken from culture after CMV antigen stimulation. These receptors were collected from a human donor in good health (CMV status not recorded). Some clones in this sample may be carry-over from other donors' samples.

V gene TRBV6-4 combines with J gene TRBJ2-1, with D perhaps assigned TRBD1 or TRBD2 (5 bases each). Germline CDR1 reads MRHNA; CDR2 reads SNTAGT. The CDR3 is made up of 16 amino acids. Trimming cost V 2 bases and J 0 bases, with 11 bases left between them. The CDR3 loop is CASSDGAGDSYNEQFF. CDR3 nucleotides: TGTGCCAGCAGTGACGGGGCGGGCGACTCCTACAATGAGCAGTTCTTC.

There are a few counts of this clonotype. The chain uses TRBV6-6 and TRBJ2-3, with TRBD2 matching 11 bases. Germline-derived CDR1 and CDR2 are MNHNY and SVGAGI (reference sequence). The CDR3 totals 20 residues. Germline trimming cut 2 bases from V and 0 bases from J; bases unmatched to any gene: 13. The DNA for the CDR3 is TGTGCCAGCAGTTACGGGAGTACTAGCGGGGGAGTCCCTAGCACAGATACGCAGTATTTT. This translates into CASSYGSTSGGVPSTDTQYF.

This clonotype has at least ten counts. The chain recombines TRBV7-9 with TRBJ2-5; possibly TRBD2 for D (6 bases). The CDR3 sequence is 16 residues long. Trimming removed 0 bases from V and 7 bases from J, with 18 bases in between. CDR1 is SEHNR, CDR2 FQNEAQ, per germline (reference sequence). The CDR3 DNA sequence: TGTGCCAGCAGCTTAGCGCGCGGGCGGGGTCCAGGGACCCAGTACTTC. Translation gives CASSLARGRGPGTQYF.

At least ten counts were recorded for this clonotype. V usage is TRBV7-2 and J usage is TRBJ2-7; a weak D match, TRBD2 (6 bases). The CDR3 length is 19 residues. Per germline, CDR1 SGHTA and CDR2 FQGNSA. Trimming pared 1 base from V and 0 bases from J, leaving 22 bases between. This CDR3 reads CASSLEGLRSRKPSYEQYF. The CDR3 DNA follows: TGTGCCAGCAGCTTAGAGGGACTTAGGTCTCGGAAACCCTCCTACGAGCAGTACTTC.

This clonotype was detected ten times or more. The chain has TRBV10-2 and TRBJ1-1; 7 nucleotides match TRBD1. The CDR3 loop spans 14 amino acids. V trimming: 6 bases; J trimming: 2 bases; junction bases outside the gene matches: 6. In germline, CDR1 is WSHSY, CDR2 SAAADI. The CDR3 DNA sequence: TGCGCCAGCAGACCGACAGGGATAAACACTGAAGCTTTCTTT. It specifies CASRPTGINTEAFF.

This clonotype was recorded many times. J is TRBJ2-7 and V is TRBV7-8; the match to TRBD2 covers 14 bases. This CDR3 is built from 20 residues. CDR1 and CDR2 from the germline V gene are SGHVS and FQNEAQ. The junction had 12 bases not matched to a gene; V was cut back by 2 bases and J by 0 bases. The CDR3 here is CASSLFPGLAGGPSSYEQYF. CDR3 bases: TGTGCCAGCAGCTTATTCCCCGGACTAGCGGGGGGCCCGAGCTCCTACGAGCAGTACTTC.

This sequence joins TRBV9 and TRBJ1-1, with TRBD1 identical over 7 bases. Germline V CDR1 and CDR2: SGDLS, YYNGEE. J gave up 5 bases and V 0 bases, and 16 bases lay outside the gene matches. The CDR3 extends over 18 amino acids. DNA for the CDR3: TGTGCCAGCAGCGTAGAAAAGAGGGGGCGCGGTGTAGGTACTGAAGCTTTCTTT. The encoded protein is CASSVEKRGRGVGTEAFF.

This clonotype was picked up one time. The CDR3 loop is CASSSTGPAQETQYF. The CDR3 coding sequence is TGTGCCAGCAGCTCCACAGGGCCGGCCCAAGAGACCCAGTACTTC. The chain combines TRBV11-1 with TRBJ2-5; a weak D match, TRBD1 (6 bases). CDR1 is SGHAT, CDR2 FQDESV, per germline (reference sequence). V lost 4 bases and J 1 base, leaving 13 bases between the germline ends. The CDR3 is made up of 15 amino acids.

The chain recombines TRBV6-5 with TRBJ1-3, with D uncertain. This CDR3 comprises 16 residues. Germline-derived CDR1 and CDR2 are MNHEY and SVGAGI. V gave up 0 bases and J gave up 0 bases, with 9 bases separating them. The CDR3 nucleotides read TGTGCCAGCAGTTACTCGATTCAGAGCTCTGGAAACACCATATATTTT. Translating gives CASSYSIQSSGNTIYF.

The rearrangement joins TRBV6-1 to TRBJ2-3; maybe TRBD1 (5 bases). CDR1 and CDR2 from the germline V gene are MNHNS and SASEGT. The V gene lost 5 bases and the J gene lost 1 base, with 19 bases spanning the gap. The CDR3 loop spans 17 amino acids. The CDR3 nucleotides read TGTGCCAGCAGTTCATCTCCCACCGGACATCGCACAGATACGCAGTATTTT. This sequence encodes CASSSSPTGHRTDTQYF.

This clonotype has a handful of counts. The chain couples TRBV7-9 to TRBJ2-1, with no clear D. V lost 3 bases and J 2 bases, leaving 14 bases between the germline ends. This CDR3 is built from 16 residues. Germline CDR1 is SEHNR and CDR2 is FQNEAQ (reference sequence). DNA of the CDR3: TGTGCCAGCAGCTTTCCGCCAAGGATCACCTACAATGAGCAGTTCTTC. As protein: CASSFPPRITYNEQFF. Filled out from reference TRBV7-9 and TRBJ2-1, the complete variable domain reads DTGVSQNPRHKITKRGQNVTFRCDPISEHNRLYWYRQTLGQGPEFLTYFQNEAQLEKSRLLSDRFSAERPKGSFSTLEIQRTEQGDSAMYLCASSFPPRITYNEQFFGPGTRLTVL.

The V gene is TRBV6-5, the J gene TRBJ1-2; D not resolved. This CDR3 is built from 15 residues. Trimming left V 5 bases short and J 3 bases short, with 16 bases between. Germline loops: CDR1 MNHEY, CDR2 SVGAGI. CDR3 region: CASSPVAGLHYGYTF. As DNA, the CDR3 is TGTGCCAGCAGTCCCGTGGCGGGGTTGCACTATGGCTACACCTTC.

In DNA, the CDR3 is TGTGCCAGCAGTCACGGGGGTTCCCACGAGCAGTACTTC. This encodes CASSHGGSHEQYF. This sequence joins TRBV27 and TRBJ2-7; D may be TRBD2 (6 bases). V gave up 5 bases and J gave up 5 bases, with 13 bases separating them. Germline V gene lookup returns CDR1 MNHEY and CDR2 SMNVEV (reference sequence). The CDR3 extends over 13 amino acids.

The chain joins TRBV6-6 to TRBJ1-1, with 7 bases fitting TRBD1. Trimming at V came to 2 bases and at J to 9 bases, leaving 15 bases not matched to a gene. CDR1 and CDR2 (germline): MNHNY, SVGAGI (reference sequence). The CDR3 is made up of 16 amino acids. Here the CDR3 reads CASSYGADTRGMKAFF. CDR3 sequence (DNA): TGTGCCAGCAGTTACGGGGCAGATACCAGGGGGATGAAAGCTTTCTTT.

This clonotype has just a few counts. V gene TRBV25-1 combines with J gene TRBJ2-5; D is possibly TRBD1 (7 bases). Trimming took 5 bases from V and 4 from J, leaving 17 bases between them. The CDR3 consists of 15 residues. Germline loops: CDR1 MGHDK, CDR2 SYGVNS. As DNA, the CDR3 is TGTGCCAGCAGTCCGGGGCAGGGGGGAGCAGAGACCCAGTACTTC. It yields the protein CASSPGQGGAETQYF.

The chain combines TRBV7-9 with TRBJ1-4, with a tentative D call TRBD1 (5 bases). Germline CDR1 SEHNR, CDR2 FQNEAQ (reference sequence). The germline V and J ends were trimmed by 5 bases and 5 bases, with 18 bases remaining between them. The CDR3 loop spans 16 amino acids. CDR3 loop: CASSPKGTTPNEKLFF. The CDR3 nucleotides read TGTGCCAGCAGCCCGAAAGGGACCACCCCGAATGAAAAACTGTTTTTT.

Regarding this clonotype: At one of its ends the junction is not consistent with the germline gene, which may arise from a read error. This rearrangement joins TRBV7-7 to TRBJ2-5, with no clear D. The CDR3 is 15 residues long. Germline-derived CDR1 and CDR2 are SSHAT and FNYEAQ (reference sequence). CDR3 protein: CASSQQTSPQETQYF. For the CDR3, the DNA is TGTGCTAGCAGCCAACAGACGAGTCCTCAAGAGACCCAGTACTTC.

The rearrangement links TRBV13 to TRBJ1-1; D perhaps matches TRBD1 (5 bases). With 4 bases removed from V and 3 bases from J, the gap between germline ends came to 12 bases. Germline lookup yields CDR1 PRHDT and CDR2 FYEKMQ (reference sequence). The CDR3 runs 14 residues. In nucleotides, the CDR3 is TGTGCCAGCAGCTCGGGACTTTCGGACACTGAAGCTTTCTTT. Protein sequence: CASSSGLSDTEAFF. The full variable domain, with the rest looked up from reference TRBV13 and TRBJ1-1, is AAGVIQSPRHLIKEKRETATLKCYPIPRHDTVYWYQQGPGQDPQFLISFYEKMQSDKGSIPDRFSAQQFSDYHSELNMSSLELGDSALYFCASSSGLSDTEAFFGQGTRLTVV.

This clonotype has a handful of counts. The chain combines TRBV6-2 or TRBV6-3 with TRBJ1-2; a possible D gene is TRBD1 (5 bases). Trimming removed 2 bases from V and 0 bases from J, with 16 bases in between. The CDR3 loop spans 17 amino acids. Germline V gene sequence: CDR1 MNHEY, CDR2 SVGEGT. CDR3 nucleotides: TGTGCCAGCAGTTACGACGGGACGTTCGTACCTAACTATGGCTACACCTTC. Translation: CASSYDGTFVPNYGYTF.